This TCR beta chain is drawn from a study of cytomegalovirus exposure and HLA in healthy donors. V shed 4 bases, J shed 1 base, and the junction held 2 bases outside the gene matches. The germline V gene has CDR1 SGHRS and CDR2 YFSETQ. CDR3 length: 14 amino acids. Primers: 60 Vbeta forward and 13 Jbeta reverse. Libraries were prepared by immunoSEQ multiplex PCR; TCRdb keeps only in-frame clonotypes and omits some of them. There are roughly 130,000 clones in the sample; more than 80% occur only once, and over 2.5% lies in the top ten. The source of this sequence is a male donor in good health and CMV-seronegative. The chain employs TRBV5-1 and TRBJ2-3; 8 bases map to TRBD1. Material for sequencing was PBMCs. The chain's CDR3 is CASSPGQGTDTQYF. The CDR3 bases are TGCGCCAGCAGCCCGGGACAGGGCACAGATACGCAGTATTTT.